The rows below give T cell receptor beta chains drawn from one sample of a study of blood T cells in healthy people across ages. TCRdb analysed the 5' RACE reads with MiXCR anew, one entry per CDR3 protein. The table shows about 780,000 distinct CDR3 sequences, with roughly 24% occurring only once. The same sample was also used in a study of T cells of mothers and their children.

Sequenced: blood. The source is a boy aged 10-17 years in good health. The CDR3 runs from the conserved cysteine through the conserved F or W. A D gene is named only where the DNA matches it firmly. Size is stated for part of the rows, as once, few or many counts, or as a class when the clone is expanded.

J	D	size	V	DNA	CDR3
TRBJ1-5	TRBD1	few	TRBV4-2	TGTGCCAGCAGCCACGGACAGGGCAAGCATCAGCCCCAGCATTTT	CASSHGQGKHQPQHF
TRBJ2-3	-	once	TRBV6-1	TGTGCCAGCAGTCCTCGCCCGGCCGGGGGGCAGGCAGATACGCAGTATTTT	CASSPRPAGGQADTQYF
TRBJ1-5	TRBD1	-	TRBV20-1	TGCAGTGCTAGAGCTCTTGGACAGGGGGATCAGCCCCAGCATTTT	CSARALGQGDQPQHF
TRBJ2-5	-	-	TRBV11-2	TGTGCCAGCAGCTCTCCGGGGTGGGGCCAGGAGACCCAGTACTTC	CASSSPGWGQETQYF
TRBJ2-5	-	-	TRBV20-1	TGCAGTGCTAGACCGACTAGGGCCTACGAGCAGTGCTTC	CSARPTRAYEQCF
TRBJ2-5	TRBD2	few	TRBV7-8	TGTGCCAGCAGCTCCCGGGCTAGCGGGGGTCGTAGGGAGACCCAGTACTTC	CASSSRASGGRRETQYF
TRBJ2-5	-	-	TRBV7-6	TGTGCCAGCAGCAAACGGGACCCCCTGGTGACCCAGTACTTC	CASSKRDPLVTQYF
TRBJ2-4	-	once	TRBV12-3/TRBV12-4	TGTGCCAGCAGTTTGGGGGCTAGTGCCAAAAACATTCAGTACTTC	CASSLGASAKNIQYF
TRBJ2-1	-	-	TRBV28	TGTGCCAGCAGTGTGACAGTTTTCAATGAGCAGTTCTTC	CASSVTVFNEQFF
TRBJ2-1	-	few	TRBV11-2	TGTGCCAGCAGCCCAACCGGGACGGGCTCCTACAATGAGCAGTTCTTC	CASSPTGTGSYNEQFF
TRBJ2-4	TRBD1	-	TRBV12-3/TRBV12-4	TGTGCCAGCACTAGGACAGGGGTGGTTAACATTCAGTACTTC	CASTRTGVVNIQYF
TRBJ1-2	TRBD1	-	TRBV5-1	TGCGCCAGCAGGACAGGACAGGACTATGGCTACACCTTC	CASRTGQDYGYTF
TRBJ1-1	TRBD1	-	TRBV12-3/TRBV12-4	TGTGCTAGCAGTTTTTCAGGGGGCGAAACTGAAGCTTTCTTT	CASSFSGGETEAFF
TRBJ2-5	-	-	TRBV12-3/TRBV12-4	TGTGCCAGCAGTTTTCTCCACGGGGCAAACAAAGAGACCCAGTACTTC	CASSFLHGANKETQYF
TRBJ2-1	TRBD2	-	TRBV7-2	TGTGCCAGCAGCAGACGGACTAGCGGGCCTATCTCCTACAATGAGCAGTTCTTC	CASSRRTSGPISYNEQFF
TRBJ1-5	-	few	TRBV20-1	TGCAGTGCTTGGACCACCGTCAGCAATCAGCCCCAGCATTTT	CSAWTTVSNQPQHF
TRBJ1-4	TRBD1	-	TRBV6-5	TGTGCCAGCAGTAACAGGGGGCCGAGTAATGAAAAACTGTTTTTT	CASSNRGPSNEKLFF